These 15 T cell receptor beta chains were all obtained from the same sample, sequenced in a study of early T cells in non-severe SARS-CoV-2 infection listed by TCRdb under 2021. Library generation was performed with 5' RACE. The instrument given in TCRdb is NextSeq 500. Clones were called with MiXCR by TCRdb after fastp trimmed the public reads at Q25, and only in-frame beta chains were retained. For every CDR3 protein sequence, its rows merge into one entry that carries the most common genes and DNA. The sample yields about 48,000 distinct CDR3 sequences; around 10% were counted once. The ten largest make up over 6.5% of the sample. The source material was whole blood. The receptors were sampled from an adult who was a healthcare worker with PCR-confirmed SARS-CoV-2 infection or an uninfected control (not recorded which).

This clonotype was counted at least ten times. The CDR3 sequence is CASSLEVGNEKLFF. CDR3 bases: TGTGCCAGCAGCTTGGAGGTGGGGAATGAAAAACTGTTTTTT. The chain has TRBV5-4 and TRBJ1-4; D unresolved. CDR1 and CDR2 from the germline V gene are SGHNT and YYREEE (reference sequence). V lost 0 bases and J 5 bases, leaving 8 bases between the germline ends. The CDR3 covers 14 residues. Using reference TRBV5-4 and TRBJ1-4 for the parts outside the CDR3, the full variable domain is ETGVTQSPTHLIKTRGQQVTLRCSSQSGHNTVSWYQQALGQGPQFIFQYYREEENGRGNFPPRFSGLQFPNYSSELNVNALELDDSALYLCASSLEVGNEKLFFGSGTQLSVL.

CDR3 amino acids: CSAPRGGRLNNEQFF. The CDR3 nucleotides read TGCAGTGCTCCCCGGGGGGGGAGGTTAAACAATGAGCAGTTCTTC. J is TRBJ2-1 and V is TRBV20-1; TRBD2 matches 8 bases. V trimming: 5 bases; J trimming: 5 bases; junction bases outside the gene matches: 11. The germline gives CDR1 DFQATT, CDR2 SNEGSKA (reference sequence). CDR3 size: 15 residues.

This chain uses TRBV28 with TRBJ2-7; D is undetermined. The CDR3 extends over 13 amino acids. From germline, CDR1 is MDHEN and CDR2 SYDVKM. The V and J ends lost 0 bases and 4 bases respectively, with 7 bases between them. CDR3 nucleotide sequence: TGTGCCAGCAGTTTATGGACACAATACGAGCAGTACTTC. It specifies CASSLWTQYEQYF.

The V and J genes are TRBV27 and TRBJ1-5, with 12 bases fitting TRBD1. This CDR3 spans 19 amino acids. Trimming cost V 5 bases and J 3 bases; bases outside gene matches: 14. Germline V gene lookup returns CDR1 MNHEY and CDR2 SMNVEV (reference sequence). The CDR3 nucleotides are TGTGCCAGCAGTATGACGCCGGGACAGGGGGCGCGGGACAATCAGCCCCAGCATTTT. Protein product: CASSMTPGQGARDNQPQHF.

The chain employs TRBV12-3 or TRBV12-4 and TRBJ2-7; 7 nucleotides agree with TRBD2. The CDR3 loop spans 14 amino acids. The ends lost 1 base at V and 6 bases at J; junction bases unmatched: 6. The CDR3 region has the DNA TGTGCCAGCAGTTTAGGGCAGGGAGGGTCCGAGCAGTACTTC. Translation: CASSLGQGGSEQYF.

In its sample, this clonotype was seen many times. V and J are TRBV11-1 and TRBJ2-7; 9 bases match TRBD2. There are 15 residues in the CDR3. Germline trimming cut 5 bases from V and 4 bases from J; bases unmatched to any gene: 9. Germline CDR1 is SGHAT and CDR2 is FQDESV (reference sequence). CDR3 loop: CASSPSLAGIYEQYF. CDR3 nucleotide sequence: TGTGCCAGCAGCCCGTCGCTAGCGGGAATTTACGAGCAGTACTTC.

This clonotype was seen a few times. This chain joins TRBV12-3 or TRBV12-4 and TRBJ1-5, with a weak D call TRBD1 (5 bases). V shed 4 bases and J shed 4 bases, with 17 bases lying between them. The CDR3 consists of 16 residues. The CDR3 DNA reads TGTGCCAGCAGTTCCGTAAATGGGGGTATTAATCAGCCCCAGCATTTT. Protein: CASSSVNGGINQPQHF.

Many counts were recorded for this clonotype. The chain has TRBV9 and TRBJ1-1; 7 bases match TRBD1. The CDR3 loop spans 16 amino acids. The germline V gene encodes CDR1 SGDLS and CDR2 YYNGEE. The V and J ends lost 4 bases and 0 bases, in that order; junction bases with no gene match: 9. Here the CDR3 reads CASSPHRDRLNTEAFF. For the CDR3, the DNA is TGTGCCAGCAGCCCCCACCGGGACAGATTGAACACTGAAGCTTTCTTT. The whole variable domain, filled in from reference TRBV9 and TRBJ1-1, reads DSGVTQTPKHLITATGQRVTLRCSPRSGDLSVYWYQQSLDQGLQFLIQYYNGEERAKGNILERFSAQQFPDLHSELNLSSLELGDSALYFCASSPHRDRLNTEAFFGQGTRLTVV.

This CDR3 is CASSSLRDIDYEQYF. The CDR3 bases are TGTGCCAGCAGTTCCCTCCGGGACATAGACTACGAGCAGTACTTC. The V call is TRBV6-5, the J call TRBJ2-7; D might be TRBD1 (6 bases). The germline V and J ends were trimmed by 4 bases and 3 bases, with 16 bases remaining between them. The CDR3 totals 15 residues. Germline V gene lookup returns CDR1 MNHEY and CDR2 SVGAGI.

At least ten counts were recorded for this clonotype. V is TRBV20-1 and J is TRBJ2-5; D is undetermined. This CDR3 region has 13 residues. Germline loops: CDR1 DFQATT, CDR2 SNEGSKA (reference sequence). Trimming removed 1 base at V and 5 bases at J, with 11 bases between. In nucleotides, the CDR3 is TGCAGTGCTAGAGGTGATAGCCCGGAGACCCAGTACTTC. Protein sequence: CSARGDSPETQYF.

This clonotype was detected many times. The chain links TRBV27 to TRBJ2-7; weak D call: TRBD1 (6 bases). Germline CDR1 and CDR2: MNHEY and SMNVEV (reference sequence). V dropped 5 bases and J dropped 6 bases, with 17 bases sitting between them. CDR3 length: 14 amino acids. The CDR3 region has the DNA TGTGCCAGCAGTACACATACCACAGGGTCCGAGCAGTACTTC. Translated, it gives CASSTHTTGSEQYF.

This clonotype has only a few counts. This may arise from a read error, as a much more abundant clone is one base away. This CDR3 reads CVSSFSHSTDTQYF. CDR3 nucleotide sequence: TGTGTCAGCAGCTTTTCTCACAGCACAGATACGCAGTATTTT. The chain joins TRBV7-2 to TRBJ2-3, with no clear D. This CDR3 region has 14 residues. Germline loops: CDR1 SGHTA, CDR2 FQGNSA.

The rearrangement links TRBV7-9 to TRBJ1-1, with D perhaps matching TRBD1 (5 bases). The V gene lost 4 bases and the J gene lost 0 bases, with 27 bases spanning the gap. CDR3 length equals 20 residues. Germline values: CDR1 SEHNR, CDR2 FQNEAQ (reference sequence). In DNA form, the CDR3 reads TGTGCCAGCAGCTGGACGGGACTTTCAAGAGTGGGGCTAATGAACACTGAAGCTTTCTTT. Translated, it gives CASSWTGLSRVGLMNTEAFF. Variable domain in full (rest from reference TRBV7-9 and TRBJ1-1): DTGVSQNPRHKITKRGQNVTFRCDPISEHNRLYWYRQTLGQGPEFLTYFQNEAQLEKSRLLSDRFSAERPKGSFSTLEIQRTEQGDSAMYLCASSWTGLSRVGLMNTEAFFGQGTRLTVV.

A few counts support this clonotype. J is TRBJ2-7 and V is TRBV15, with D tentatively TRBD2 (5 bases). The germline gives CDR1 LNHNV, CDR2 YYDKDF (reference sequence). V dropped 1 base and J dropped 1 base, with 8 bases sitting between them. The CDR3 covers 14 residues. The CDR3 sequence is CATSRVGESYEQYF. For the CDR3, the DNA is TGTGCCACCAGCAGAGTCGGGGAATCCTACGAGCAGTACTTC.

The sample holds many counts of this clonotype. The rearrangement joins TRBV7-3 to TRBJ2-2, with 8 bases matching TRBD2. The germline gives CDR1 SGHTA, CDR2 FQGTGA. The CDR3 is 16 amino acids. J was trimmed by 4 bases and V by 0 bases; bases with no gene match: 4. The CDR3 here is CASSLTSGRGTGELFF. For the CDR3, the DNA is TGTGCCAGCAGCTTAACGAGCGGGAGAGGCACCGGGGAGCTGTTTTTT.